This T cell receptor beta chain was recovered during a study of molecular identifiers for immune sequencing clone quantification. V shed 8 bases and J shed 0 bases, with 22 bases lying between them. Per germline, CDR1 SNHLY and CDR2 FYNNEI. The CDR3 has 17 amino acids. This clonotype was seen a handful of times. Just one base apart from a much larger clone, this may be a read error. Naive CD8 T cells were picked out by sorting for CD8+CD4-CCR7+CD45RA+. TCRdb redid the calling of the PCR reads with MiXCR, one entry per CDR3 protein. The sample has over 600,000 distinct CDR3 sequences, 15% to 20% seen once.

Input material: naive CD8+ T cells from blood, with Jurkat cell RNA spiked in. The subset denotes: FACS-sorted CD8+CD4-CCR7+CD45RA+ naive T cells. The V and J genes are TRBV2 and TRBJ1-2, with D possibly matching TRBD1 (5 bases). This TCR derives from a human donor in good health. Some libraries in this study had Jurkat cell RNA spiked in. In DNA, the CDR3 is TGTGCCAGCGGGGCGAGCGGGACGCTGAAATCTAACTATGGCTACACCTTC. Amino acids: CASGASGTLKSNYGYTF.